A single T cell receptor beta chain is shown here with its context. The sample has other DNA sequences that encode this CDR3 too. The data were obtained in a study of technical replicates of blood from several donors. This CDR3 region has 15 residues. The germline CDR1 and CDR2 sequences are SGDLS and YYNGEE. V lost 0 bases to trimming and J lost 2 bases; unmatched junction nucleotides: 4. Data came from immunoSEQ multiplex PCR; TCRdb stores just in-frame clones and leaves some out. The profile shows around 79,000 clones, approximately 91% of them singletons. The rearrangement uses TRBV9 and TRBJ2-7, with 8 bases lining up with TRBD2. The specimen was T cells isolated from PBMCs. This TCR derives from a human donor in good health. Some clones in this sample may be carry-over from other donors' samples. The CDR3 DNA sequence: TGTGCCAGCAGCGTAGGTCTAGCGGGTGCCTACGAGCAGTACTTC. It yields the protein CASSVGLAGAYEQYF. Supplemented by reference TRBV9 and TRBJ2-7, the full variable domain reads DSGVTQTPKHLITATGQRVTLRCSPRSGDLSVYWYQQSLDQGLQFLIQYYNGEERAKGNILERFSAQQFPDLHSELNLSSLELGDSALYFCASSVGLAGAYEQYFGPGTRLTVT.